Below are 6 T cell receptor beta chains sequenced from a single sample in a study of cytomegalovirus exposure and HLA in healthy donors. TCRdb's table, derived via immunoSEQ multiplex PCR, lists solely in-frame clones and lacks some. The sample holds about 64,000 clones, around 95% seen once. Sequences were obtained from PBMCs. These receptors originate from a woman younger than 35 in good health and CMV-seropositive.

CDR3 amino acids: CASSDRGRADTQYF. As DNA, the CDR3 is TGTGCCAGCAGTGACAGGGGGCGCGCAGATACGCAGTATTTT. This chain joins TRBV6-5 and TRBJ2-3, with TRBD1 matching 10 bases. Trimming at V came to 5 bases and at J to 4 bases, leaving 3 bases not matched to a gene. The CDR3 has 14 residues. Germline values: CDR1 MNHEY, CDR2 SVGAGI.

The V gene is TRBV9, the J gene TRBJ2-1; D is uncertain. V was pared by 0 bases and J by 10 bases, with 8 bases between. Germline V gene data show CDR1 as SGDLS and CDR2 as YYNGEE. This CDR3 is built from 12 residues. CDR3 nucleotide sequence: TGTGCCAGCAGCGTAGTGCGCGGCGAGCAGTTCTTC. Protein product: CASSVVRGEQFF. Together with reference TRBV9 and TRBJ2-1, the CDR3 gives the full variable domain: DSGVTQTPKHLITATGQRVTLRCSPRSGDLSVYWYQQSLDQGLQFLIQYYNGEERAKGNILERFSAQQFPDLHSELNLSSLELGDSALYFCASSVVRGEQFFGPGTRLTVL.

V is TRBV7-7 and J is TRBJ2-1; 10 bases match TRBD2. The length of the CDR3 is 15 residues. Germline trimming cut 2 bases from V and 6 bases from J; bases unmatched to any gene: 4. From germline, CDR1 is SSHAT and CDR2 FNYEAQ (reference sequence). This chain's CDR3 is CASSLTSGTGNEQFF. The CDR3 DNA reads TGTGCCAGCAGCTTAACTAGCGGGACCGGCAATGAGCAGTTCTTC. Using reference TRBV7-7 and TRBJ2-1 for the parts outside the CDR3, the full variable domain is GAGVSQSPRYKVTKRGQDVTLRCDPISSHATLYWYQQALGQGPEFLTYFNYEAQPDKSGLPSDRFSAERPEGSISTLTIQRTEQRDSAMYRCASSLTSGTGNEQFFGPGTRLTVL.

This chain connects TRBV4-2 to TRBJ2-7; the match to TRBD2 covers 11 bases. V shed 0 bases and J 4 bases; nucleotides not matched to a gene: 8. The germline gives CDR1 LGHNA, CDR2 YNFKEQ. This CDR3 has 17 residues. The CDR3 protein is CASSQEWALAGGYEQYF. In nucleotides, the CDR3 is TGTGCCAGCAGCCAAGAATGGGCGCTAGCGGGGGGTTACGAGCAGTACTTC.

CDR3 residues: CASSLVLAGGTDTQYF. CDR3 nucleotide sequence: TGCGCCAGCAGCTTGGTGTTAGCGGGGGGCACAGATACGCAGTATTTT. This chain links TRBV5-1 with TRBJ2-3; the match to TRBD2 covers 9 bases. CDR3 length: 16 residues. CDR1 and CDR2 from the germline V gene are SGHRS and YFSETQ. V gave up 0 bases and J gave up 1 base; unmatched junction bases: 3. The complete variable domain, with remaining parts taken from reference TRBV5-1 and TRBJ2-3, reads KAGVTQTPRYLIKTRGQQVTLSCSPISGHRSVSWYQQTPGQGLQFLFEYFSETQRNKGNFPGRFSGRQFSNSRSEMNVSTLELGDSALYLCASSLVLAGGTDTQYFGPGTRLTVL.

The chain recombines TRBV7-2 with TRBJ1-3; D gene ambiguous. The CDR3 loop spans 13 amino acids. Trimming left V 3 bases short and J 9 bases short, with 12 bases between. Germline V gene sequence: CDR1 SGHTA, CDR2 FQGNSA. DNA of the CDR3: TGTGCCAGCAGCTTTAGAGAGCTTAGCACCATATATTTT. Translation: CASSFRELSTIYF.